This paragraph reports one TCR beta chain. No cognate antigen has been identified for it. Base qualities are not at hand, and no much larger clone is one base apart. This specimen belongs to a study of CDR3 diversity in severe acne (dated by TCRdb to the late 2010s). The germline V gene encodes CDR1 SGHTA and CDR2 FQGNSA. The cysteine opens and the phenylalanine closes a CDR3 of 15 amino acids. CDR3 DNA is the only sequence kept; it has 45 bases, read in frame from the first base. From V the trimming removes 3 bases and from J it removes 0 bases, while the gene matches leave 0 bases of the junction unaccounted for. The method was PCR. Sequencer: Illumina HiSeq 2000. The public sequencing data were trimmed at Q25 with fastp and processed into clonotypes with MiXCR by TCRdb, which kept only in-frame beta chains. Each CDR3 protein appears once, grouped with its most common genes and DNA. In this sample the table shows 65,000 to 95,000 distinct CDR3 sequences, under 60% of which occur a single time. The leading ten clones occupy roughly an eighth of the sample.

The clonotype was recovered from a male donor in good health, without acne. Sequenced: blood. The sequence joins TRBV7-2 to TRBJ2-2, and 8 junction bases match TRBD2. The CDR3 region reads CASSLTSANTGELFF. The nucleotides read TGTGCCAGCAGCTTGACTAGCGCGAACACCGGGGAGCTGTTTTTT.